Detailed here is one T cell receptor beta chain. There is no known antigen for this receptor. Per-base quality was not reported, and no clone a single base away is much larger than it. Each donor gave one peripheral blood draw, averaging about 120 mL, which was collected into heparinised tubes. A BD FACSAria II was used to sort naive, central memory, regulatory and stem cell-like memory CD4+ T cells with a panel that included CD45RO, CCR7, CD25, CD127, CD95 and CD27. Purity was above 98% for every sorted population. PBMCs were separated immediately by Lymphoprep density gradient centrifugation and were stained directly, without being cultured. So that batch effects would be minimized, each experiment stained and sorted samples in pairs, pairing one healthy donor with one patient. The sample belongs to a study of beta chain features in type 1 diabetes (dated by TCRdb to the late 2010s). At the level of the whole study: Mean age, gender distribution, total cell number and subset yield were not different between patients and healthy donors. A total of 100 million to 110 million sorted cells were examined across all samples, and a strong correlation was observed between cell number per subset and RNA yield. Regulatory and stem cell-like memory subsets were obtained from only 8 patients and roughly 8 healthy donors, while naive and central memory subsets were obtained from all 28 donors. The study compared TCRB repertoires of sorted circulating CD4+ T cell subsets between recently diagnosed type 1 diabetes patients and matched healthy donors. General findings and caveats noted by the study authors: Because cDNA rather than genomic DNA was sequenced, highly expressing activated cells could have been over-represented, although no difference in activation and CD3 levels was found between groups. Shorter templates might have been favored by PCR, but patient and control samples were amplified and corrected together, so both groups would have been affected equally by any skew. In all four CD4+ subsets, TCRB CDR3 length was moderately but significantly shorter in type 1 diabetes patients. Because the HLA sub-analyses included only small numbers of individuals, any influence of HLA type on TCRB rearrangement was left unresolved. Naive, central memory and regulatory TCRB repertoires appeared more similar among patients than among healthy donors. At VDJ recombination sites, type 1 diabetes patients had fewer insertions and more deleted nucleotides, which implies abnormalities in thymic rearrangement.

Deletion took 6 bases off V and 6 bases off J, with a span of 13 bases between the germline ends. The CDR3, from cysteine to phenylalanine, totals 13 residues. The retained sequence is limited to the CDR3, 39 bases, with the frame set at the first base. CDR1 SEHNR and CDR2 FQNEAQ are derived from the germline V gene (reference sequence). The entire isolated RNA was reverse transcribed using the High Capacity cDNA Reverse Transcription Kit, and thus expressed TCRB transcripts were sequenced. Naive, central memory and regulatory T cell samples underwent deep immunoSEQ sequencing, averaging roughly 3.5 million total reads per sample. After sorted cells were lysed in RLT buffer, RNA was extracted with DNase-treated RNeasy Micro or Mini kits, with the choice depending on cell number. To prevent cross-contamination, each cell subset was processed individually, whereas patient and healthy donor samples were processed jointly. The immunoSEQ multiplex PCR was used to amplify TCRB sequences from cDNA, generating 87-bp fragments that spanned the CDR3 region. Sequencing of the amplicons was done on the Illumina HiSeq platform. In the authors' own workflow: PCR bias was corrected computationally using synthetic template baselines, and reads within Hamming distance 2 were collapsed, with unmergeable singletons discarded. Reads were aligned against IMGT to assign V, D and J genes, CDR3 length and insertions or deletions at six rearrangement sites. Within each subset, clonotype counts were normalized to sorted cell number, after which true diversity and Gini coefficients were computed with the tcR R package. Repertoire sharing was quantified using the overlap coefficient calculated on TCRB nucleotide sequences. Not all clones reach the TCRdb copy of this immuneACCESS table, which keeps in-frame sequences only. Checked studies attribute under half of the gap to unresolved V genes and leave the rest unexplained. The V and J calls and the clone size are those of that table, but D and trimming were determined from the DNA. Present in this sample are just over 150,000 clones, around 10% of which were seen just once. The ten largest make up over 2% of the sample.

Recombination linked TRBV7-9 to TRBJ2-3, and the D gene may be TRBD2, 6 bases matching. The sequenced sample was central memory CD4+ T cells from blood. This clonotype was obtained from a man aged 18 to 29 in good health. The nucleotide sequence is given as TGTGCCAGCAGAAGGGAGGCCCGGGATACGCAGTATTTT. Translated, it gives CASRREARDTQYF.